The T cell receptor beta chain described here comes from a study of T cell changes during pregnancy in multiple sclerosis. Method: immunoSEQ multiplex PCR; TCRdb's copy keeps in-frame clones and lacks some. Of tens of thousands of clones listed, 85% to 95% are singletons. Between the trimmed V and J ends, which lost 5 bases and 5 bases, there was a span of 13 bases. Germline CDR1 reads SGHAT; CDR2 reads FQNNGV. The CDR3 length is 14 residues. The specimen comprised CD8+ T cells from peripheral blood mononuclear cells, sampled in the second trimester of pregnancy. The J gene is TRBJ1-5, the V gene TRBV11-2; the D is unclear. This TCR was sampled from a female donor with multiple sclerosis, enrolled in a pregnancy study. The CDR3 DNA reads as TGTGCCAGCAGCCCCGACTGGGTGGATCAGCCCCAGCATTTT. It is translated as CASSPDWVDQPQHF.